This T cell receptor beta chain stems from a study of blood T cell repertoires in COVID-19. Study as a whole: Sample material is recorded as cDNA or gDNA derived from T cells, B-cell-depleted T cells, or PBMCs.

V shed 6 bases and J 7 bases; nucleotides not matched to a gene: 9. The CDR3 has 15 residues. Germline CDR1 LNHDA, CDR2 SQIVND (reference sequence). Original processing notes: Researchers report that nucleated cell counts were estimated from reference gene primer amplification. Using immunoSEQ multiplex PCR, the repertoire was profiled, and TCRdb retains in-frame clones only, with some absent. Clone size and V and J calls were adopted from that table, with D and trimming inferred from the DNA. Of roughly 11,000 clones listed, 75% to 90% are singletons. This clone was observed a single time. Sequencing was carried out using peripheral blood. V gene TRBV19 combines with J gene TRBJ2-2; 9 nucleotides align to TRBD2. The receptor was isolated from a human donor in a cohort sampled during active COVID-19. The CDR3 loop is CASSPRGSGGGELFF. The CDR3 nucleotides are TGTGCCAGTAGCCCTCGGGGTAGCGGGGGCGGGGAGCTGTTTTTT.